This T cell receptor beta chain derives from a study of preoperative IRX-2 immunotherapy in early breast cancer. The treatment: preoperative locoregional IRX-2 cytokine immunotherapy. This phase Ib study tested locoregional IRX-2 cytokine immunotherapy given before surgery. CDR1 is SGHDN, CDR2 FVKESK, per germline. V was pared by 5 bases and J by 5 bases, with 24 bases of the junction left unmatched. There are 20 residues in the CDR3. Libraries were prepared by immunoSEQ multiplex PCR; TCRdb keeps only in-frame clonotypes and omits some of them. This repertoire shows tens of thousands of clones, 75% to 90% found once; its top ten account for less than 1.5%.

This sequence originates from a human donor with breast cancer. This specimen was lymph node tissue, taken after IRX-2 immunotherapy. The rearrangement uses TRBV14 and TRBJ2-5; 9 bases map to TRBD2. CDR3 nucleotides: TGTGCCAGCAGCGCTCGCGGGAGCCGAAGCGGGGGGAATAATAGGGAGACCCAGTACTTC. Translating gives CASSARGSRSGGNNRETQYF.